Listed below are T cell receptor beta chains from one sample, sequenced in a study of T cell responses to AZD1222 COVID-19 vaccine. Sequencing was performed with immunoSEQ multiplex PCR; in TCRdb, only in-frame clones are kept and a portion is missing. The repertoire consists of some 130,000 clones, with approximately 91% occurring once and the leading ten covering less than 1.3%. The sample in question was peripheral blood, obtained 28 days after the second AZD1222 dose. The receptor set was obtained from an adult who received the AZD1222 COVID-19 vaccine. Both conserved end residues are part of each CDR3. The D gene is left open where the match is weak. Rows give clone size only sometimes, using once, few, many, or a class for an expanded clone.

size: -; D: -; length: 17; V: TRBV10-1; J: TRBJ1-2; DNA: TGCGCCAGCAGTGAACCCTTTGGGGGGGCGGACAACTATGGCTACACCTTC; CDR3: CASSEPFGGADNYGYTF
size: -; D: -; length: 13; V: TRBV3-1/TRBV3-2; J: TRBJ2-1; DNA: TGTGCCAGCAGCCTATACCAGAACAATGAGCAGTTCTTC; CDR3: CASSLYQNNEQFF
size: -; D: -; length: 15; V: TRBV5-1; J: TRBJ1-3; DNA: TGCGCCAGCAGCTTACCTGGGGAGTCTGGAAACACCATATATTTT; CDR3: CASSLPGESGNTIYF
size: few; D: -; length: 13; V: TRBV5-1; J: TRBJ1-2; DNA: TGCGCCAGCAGCTTGGGGAATAGTAAAGGCTACACCTTC; CDR3: CASSLGNSKGYTF
size: -; D: TRBD1; length: 18; V: TRBV6-1; J: TRBJ1-6; DNA: TGTGCCAGCAGTGAAGTGATCGAGGGGGCCACCTATAATTCACCCCTCCACTTT; CDR3: CASSEVIEGATYNSPLHF
size: -; D: -; length: 16; V: TRBV11-2; J: TRBJ2-1; DNA: TGTGCCAGCAGCTTAGAAAGCCTTCCTCGCGCCGGGAAGCAGTTCTTC; CDR3: CASSLESLPRAGKQFF
size: -; D: TRBD2; length: 14; V: TRBV3-1/TRBV3-2; J: TRBJ2-5; DNA: TGTGCCAGCAGCCAAACTAGCGGGGTCGAGACCCAGTACTTC; CDR3: CASSQTSGVETQYF
size: -; D: TRBD1; length: 15; V: TRBV6-5; J: TRBJ2-7; DNA: TGTGCCAGCAGTCCAAGGGACAGCGGCCCCTACGAGCAGTACTTC; CDR3: CASSPRDSGPYEQYF
size: -; D: -; length: 17; V: TRBV7-8; J: TRBJ2-1; DNA: TGTGCCAGCAGCCCCAGAAAGACGGGACACCCTTACAATGAGCAGTTCTTC; CDR3: CASSPRKTGHPYNEQFF
size: -; D: -; length: 15; V: TRBV7-9; J: TRBJ2-2; DNA: TGTGCCAGCAGCTTAGGAGGGTCGAACACCGGGGAGCTGTTTTTT; CDR3: CASSLGGSNTGELFF
size: -; D: -; length: 15; V: TRBV7-2; J: TRBJ1-2; DNA: TGTGCCAGCAGCCTACGGACGGGAAGAAATCATGGCTACACCTTC; CDR3: CASSLRTGRNHGYTF
size: -; D: -; length: 15; V: TRBV19; J: TRBJ1-5; DNA: TGTGCCAGTAGTATAGAGGGTGGTCCCAATCAGCCCCAGCATTTT; CDR3: CASSIEGGPNQPQHF
size: -; D: TRBD1; length: 13; V: TRBV29-1; J: TRBJ2-1; DNA: TGCAGCGTCCCGGGACAGGCGGGGAATGAGCAGTTCTTC; CDR3: CSVPGQAGNEQFF
size: -; D: TRBD1; length: 15; V: TRBV3-1/TRBV3-2; J: TRBJ1-5; DNA: TGTGCCAGCAGCGCCGACAGGGTTGGCAATCAGCCCCAGCATTTT; CDR3: CASSADRVGNQPQHF
size: -; D: -; length: 15; V: TRBV6-1; J: TRBJ1-5; DNA: TGTGCCAGCAGTGAATTTAGGGCAGGGTATCAGCCCCAGCATTTT; CDR3: CASSEFRAGYQPQHF
size: -; D: -; length: 15; V: TRBV24-1; J: TRBJ2-7; DNA: TGTGCCACCAGTGCAAATGGACAGTGGTTATACGAGCAGTACTTC; CDR3: CATSANGQWLYEQYF
size: -; D: TRBD1; length: 18; V: TRBV24-1; J: TRBJ2-2; DNA: TGTGCCACCAGTGACCTCCGGGACAGGGATTCGAACACCGGGGAGCTGTTTTTT; CDR3: CATSDLRDRDSNTGELFF
size: -; D: -; length: 13; V: TRBV5-1; J: TRBJ1-1; DNA: TGCGCCAGCAGCTTGGTTCAGGGCGCTGAAGCTTTCTTT; CDR3: CASSLVQGAEAFF
size: -; D: -; length: 12; V: TRBV28; J: TRBJ2-7; DNA: TGTGCCAGCAGACTCACCTCCTACGAGCAGTACTTC; CDR3: CASRLTSYEQYF
size: -; D: TRBD1; length: 17; V: TRBV10-1; J: TRBJ1-4; DNA: TGCGCCAGCAGTGAGGGGGACAGGGGCGCAACTAATGAAAAACTGTTTTTT; CDR3: CASSEGDRGATNEKLFF
size: -; D: -; length: 12; V: TRBV18; J: TRBJ1-1; DNA: TGTGCCAGCTCACCGGGGACCGGTGAAGCTTTCTTT; CDR3: CASSPGTGEAFF
size: -; D: TRBD1; length: 16; V: TRBV24-1; J: TRBJ2-1; DNA: TGTGCCACCAGTGACCCCGGGACAGGGGCCTACAATGAGCAGTTCTTC; CDR3: CATSDPGTGAYNEQFF
size: few; D: -; length: 13; V: TRBV4-2; J: TRBJ2-7; DNA: TGTGCCAGCAGCCAGGCGCGGGCTTACGAGCAGTACTTC; CDR3: CASSQARAYEQYF
size: -; D: -; length: 15; V: TRBV18; J: TRBJ2-1; DNA: TGTGCCAGCTCACCGGGTCGGGAGCCCTACAATGAGCAGTTCTTC; CDR3: CASSPGREPYNEQFF
size: -; D: -; length: 13; V: TRBV11-3; J: TRBJ2-7; DNA: TGTGCCAGCAGCGACATGGGGGCGTACGAGCAGTACTTC; CDR3: CASSDMGAYEQYF
size: -; D: TRBD2; length: 15; V: TRBV18; J: TRBJ2-7; DNA: TGTGCCAGCTCACCAACCGGTCGGGGGGCCTACGAGCAGTACTTC; CDR3: CASSPTGRGAYEQYF
size: -; D: -; length: 11; V: TRBV7-2; J: TRBJ2-1; DNA: TGTGCCAGCAGCGGCTCTTCGAGGCAGTTCTTC; CDR3: CASSGSSRQFF
size: once; D: -; length: 10; V: TRBV20-1; J: TRBJ1-4; DNA: TGCAGCGTAGGACAGGAAAAACTGTTTTTT; CDR3: CSVGQEKLFF
size: -; D: -; length: 15; V: TRBV28; J: TRBJ1-1; DNA: TGTGCCAGCAGTTTATATCGGACGAGGAACACTGAAGCTTTCTTT; CDR3: CASSLYRTRNTEAFF
size: few; D: -; length: 13; V: TRBV19; J: TRBJ2-3; DNA: TGTGCCAGTAAATTGAGAAATACAGATACGCAGTATTTT; CDR3: CASKLRNTDTQYF
size: -; D: -; length: 15; V: TRBV9; J: TRBJ2-7; DNA: TGTGCCAGCAGCGTAAGTTCGGACGGTGCCTACGAGCAGTACTTC; CDR3: CASSVSSDGAYEQYF
size: -; D: TRBD2; length: 17; V: TRBV4-1; J: TRBJ2-3; DNA: TGCGCCAGCAGCCAAGATGGACTAGCGGGGCTCACAGATACGCAGTATTTT; CDR3: CASSQDGLAGLTDTQYF
size: once; D: -; length: 16; V: TRBV24-1; J: TRBJ2-3; DNA: TGTGCCACCAGTGGGGTCCAGGCTATGGGGGCAGATACGCAGTATTTT; CDR3: CATSGVQAMGADTQYF
size: -; D: TRBD2; length: 15; V: TRBV3-1/TRBV3-2; J: TRBJ2-7; DNA: TGTGCCAGCAGCCAAGGAGGCGGGAGAAGGTACGAGCAGTACTTC; CDR3: CASSQGGGRRYEQYF
size: -; D: -; length: 12; V: TRBV4-2; J: TRBJ2-1; DNA: TGTGCCAGCAGCCAAGGGGCGGATGAGCAGTTCTTC; CDR3: CASSQGADEQFF
size: -; D: -; length: 16; V: TRBV5-6; J: TRBJ2-2; DNA: TGTGCCAGCAGCCCCCAACCCGCAGGGAACACCGGGGAGCTGTTTTTT; CDR3: CASSPQPAGNTGELFF
size: -; D: -; length: 13; V: TRBV30; J: TRBJ1-1; DNA: TGTGCCTGGGTCCCCAGGTTAGACTCTGAAGCTTTCTTT; CDR3: CAWVPRLDSEAFF
size: -; D: -; length: 11; V: TRBV28; J: TRBJ2-7; DNA: TGTGCCACCAGAAGGGATTACGAGCAGTACTTC; CDR3: CATRRDYEQYF
size: -; D: -; length: 16; V: TRBV7-6; J: TRBJ2-7; DNA: TGTGCCAGCAGCTCCCTTCCCCCTGACAGGCGGGTCGAGCAGTACTTC; CDR3: CASSSLPPDRRVEQYF
size: few; D: -; length: 16; V: TRBV5-5; J: TRBJ1-1; DNA: TGTGCCAGCAGCTGGCAGGGTCGGTGGCGAAACACTGAAGCTTTCTTT; CDR3: CASSWQGRWRNTEAFF
size: -; D: TRBD1; length: 14; V: TRBV14; J: TRBJ1-2; DNA: TGTGCCAGCAGCCACCCAACAGGGGGAGGTGGCTACACCTTC; CDR3: CASSHPTGGGGYTF
size: -; D: TRBD1; length: 15; V: TRBV19; J: TRBJ2-7; DNA: TGTGCCAGTAGTCTACGGGACAGGGGCGGCTACGAGCAGTACTTC; CDR3: CASSLRDRGGYEQYF
size: -; D: -; length: 13; V: TRBV6-2/TRBV6-3; J: TRBJ1-4; DNA: TGTGCCAGCAGTTGGCGGTTGAATGAAAAACTGTTTTTT; CDR3: CASSWRLNEKLFF
size: -; D: -; length: 11; V: TRBV2; J: TRBJ2-7; DNA: TGTGCCAGCGGAACAGCCTACGAGCAGTACTTC; CDR3: CASGTAYEQYF
size: once; D: TRBD1; length: 15; V: TRBV11-2; J: TRBJ1-2; DNA: TGTGCCAGCAGCTTAACCGGACAGGGCGGCTATGGCTACACCTTC; CDR3: CASSLTGQGGYGYTF
size: -; D: TRBD2; length: 16; V: TRBV5-1; J: TRBJ2-1; DNA: TGCGCCAGCAGCTTGGATGCTAGCGGATATTACAATGAGCAGTTCTTC; CDR3: CASSLDASGYYNEQFF
size: -; D: -; length: 13; V: TRBV5-4; J: TRBJ1-1; DNA: TGTGCCAGCAGCTTGGGGGGCGTCACTGAAGCTTTCTTT; CDR3: CASSLGGVTEAFF
size: few; D: -; length: 15; V: TRBV5-6; J: TRBJ2-3; DNA: TGTGCCAGCAGCTTGGGTGGACAAGGCCTAGATACGCAGTATTTT; CDR3: CASSLGGQGLDTQYF